This passage covers 22 T cell receptor beta chains from one sample sequenced in a study of vaccination effects on CD4 cells after COVID-19. The culture ran for approximately 10 days, and then CD4+ T cells were isolated. Two doses of BNT162b2 or mRNA-1273 vaccine were administered to participants. These receptors' antigens are unknown. TCRdb keeps only in-frame clones here, not all; method: immunoSEQ multiplex PCR. The sample includes about 66,000 clones, 70% to 85% of them seen just once. This specimen consisted of CD4+ T cells from PBMCs cultured without peptide, obtained after COVID-19 vaccination. The receptors originated from a human donor who received a COVID-19 vaccine.

The V and J genes are TRBV7-2 and TRBJ1-1, with D hard to call. CDR3 size: 11 residues. CDR1 and CDR2 (germline): SGHTA, FQGNSA. Trimming took off 2 bases at V and 10 bases at J, with 8 bases between the two ends. CDR3 nucleotides: TGTGCCAGCAGCTTACTAGGGAGAGCTTTCTTT. As protein: CASSLLGRAFF. Drawing the rest from reference TRBV7-2 and TRBJ1-1, the complete variable domain is GAGVSQSPSNKVTEKGKDVELRCDPISGHTALYWYRQSLGQGLEFLIYFQGNSAPDKSGLPSDRFSAERTGGSVSTLTIQRTQQEDSAVYLCASSLLGRAFFGQGTRLTVV.

V gene TRBV18 combines with J gene TRBJ2-5; D is perhaps TRBD2 (6 bases). The CDR3 is 13 amino acids. V lost 2 bases and J lost 6, with 10 bases in between. Looked up from germline, CDR1 is KGHSH and CDR2 is LQKENI. Here the CDR3 DNA reads TGTGCCAGCTCACCAGGAGGGAAACAGACCCAGTACTTC. Protein sequence: CASSPGGKQTQYF.

In DNA form, the CDR3 reads TGTGCCAGCTCACCATTCTCAGAGGCCAAGTCCTACGAGCAGTACGTC. Translated, it gives CASSPFSEAKSYEQYV. V and J are TRBV18 and TRBJ2-7; D remains unclear. With 2 bases removed from V and 1 base from J, the gap between germline ends came to 15 bases. CDR1 and CDR2 from the germline V gene are KGHSH and LQKENI. The CDR3 has 16 residues.

The genes are TRBV19 and TRBJ1-6; D is uncertain. CDR1 is LNHDA and CDR2 is SQIVND in the germline V gene (reference sequence). Trimming pared 4 bases from V and 9 bases from J, leaving 7 bases between. The CDR3 totals 12 residues. The CDR3 DNA reads TGTGCCAGTAGTACCGAAGTTTCACCCCTCCACTTT. Translation gives CASSTEVSPLHF.

The chain couples TRBV9 to TRBJ2-7, with 7 positions matching TRBD1. This CDR3 has 15 amino acids. Per germline, CDR1 SGDLS and CDR2 YYNGEE. The junction had 9 bases not matched to a gene; V was cut back by 5 bases and J by 1 base. DNA for the CDR3: TGTGCCAGCAGGGAGACAGGGAAAGAATCCTACGAGCAGTACGTC. Translation gives CASRETGKESYEQYV.

The V and J genes are TRBV5-6 and TRBJ1-4, with D uncertain. Looked up from germline, CDR1 is SGHDT and CDR2 is YYEEEE. The CDR3 sequence is 16 residues long. The ends were cut back, 3 bases at V and 8 bases at J, with 20 bases in the middle. The CDR3 nucleotides are TGTGCCAGCAGCTCGTATCGAACGTCTATAGAGGAAAAACTGTTTTTT. It yields the protein CASSSYRTSIEEKLFF. Based on the CDR3 plus reference TRBV5-6 and TRBJ1-4, the full variable domain is DAGVTQSPTHLIKTRGQQVTLRCSPKSGHDTVSWYQQALGQGPQFIFQYYEEEERQRGNFPDRFSGHQFPNYSSELNVNALLLGDSALYLCASSSYRTSIEEKLFFGSGTQLSVL.

CDR3 nucleotides: TGTGCCAGCAGCCCCCAGTCCCACAAGACCCAGTACTTC. It yields the protein CASSPQSHKTQYF. The V and J genes are TRBV7-8 and TRBJ2-5, with no clear D. The CDR3 has 13 residues. The V gene's germline CDR1 is SGHVS and CDR2 FQNEAQ. V was shortened by 5 bases and J by 6 bases, with 13 bases between the two germline ends. The complete variable domain, with remaining parts taken from reference TRBV7-8 and TRBJ2-5, reads GAGVSQSPRYKVAKRGQDVALRCDPISGHVSLFWYQQALGQGPEFLTYFQNEAQLDKSGLPSDRFFAERPEGSVSTLKIQRTQQEDSAVYLCASSPQSHKTQYFGPGTRLLVL.

The rearrangement links TRBV19 to TRBJ1-2; D is possibly TRBD1 (6 bases). In germline, CDR1 is LNHDA, CDR2 SQIVND (reference sequence). The V end lost 5 bases, the J end lost 2 bases, and 9 bases lay between the germline ends. CDR3 length equals 13 residues. The CDR3 DNA reads as TGTGCCAGTAGTCGGACAGCAAACTATGGCTACACCTTC. Its protein product is CASSRTANYGYTF.

This clone was observed once. This chain uses TRBV3-1 (or the pseudogene TRBV3-2) with TRBJ2-5, with 11 bases matching TRBD2. This CDR3 comprises 13 residues. Germline loops: CDR1 LGHDT, CDR2 YNNKEL (reference sequence). After removal of 4 bases from V and 14 bases from J, the junction contained 9 bases not matched to a gene. Here the CDR3 reads CASSLKLGLAGYF. CDR3 nucleotides: TGTGCCAGCAGCCTAAAACTTGGACTAGCGGGTTACTTC.

A single count supports this clone. V gene TRBV29-1 combines with J gene TRBJ2-5, with 8 bases fitting TRBD1. Germline values: CDR1 SQVTM, CDR2 ANQGSEA. CDR3 size: 14 residues. V lost 7 bases to trimming and J lost 2 bases; unmatched junction nucleotides: 9. The CDR3 region is CSADPGQEQETQYF. CDR3 DNA: TGCAGCGCCGACCCGGGACAGGAGCAAGAGACCCAGTACTTC.

This clone occurred a few times. The chain couples TRBV30 to TRBJ2-1; no clear D gene. Between the trimmed V and J ends, which lost 2 bases and 5 bases, there was a span of 10 bases. This CDR3 spans 13 amino acids. Germline CDR1 reads GTSNPN; CDR2 reads SVGIG (reference sequence). Written as DNA, the CDR3 is TGTGCCTGGAGTATCACAGCCAACAATGAGCAGTTCTTC. Its translation: CAWSITANNEQFF.

The chain carries TRBV30 and TRBJ1-2; D is undetermined. Trimming left V 3 bases short and J 5 bases short, with 13 bases between. Germline assignment: CDR1 GTSNPN and CDR2 SVGIG (reference sequence). CDR3 size: 13 residues. The CDR3 sequence: CAWSPDSGYGYTF. CDR3 coding DNA: TGTGCCTGGAGCCCAGACTCGGGATATGGCTACACCTTC.

J is TRBJ2-3 and V is TRBV6-1; D is unresolved. V lost 0 bases and J lost 4, with 11 bases in between. Germline V gene sequence: CDR1 MNHNS, CDR2 SASEGT. CDR3 size: 15 residues. Written as DNA, the CDR3 is TGTGCCAGCAGTGAAGCTTTCGTCGTAGCAGATACGCAGTATTTT. Translating gives CASSEAFVVADTQYF.

The chain combines TRBV5-1 with TRBJ2-1; no clear D gene. This CDR3 is built from 13 residues. Trimming removed 0 bases at V and 5 bases at J, with 6 bases between. CDR1 SGHRS and CDR2 YFSETQ come from the germline V gene. The CDR3 nucleotides read TGCGCCAGCAGCTTGGGAATAGACAATGAGCAGTTCTTC. It yields the protein CASSLGIDNEQFF.

The chain is built from TRBV27 and TRBJ1-1, with D hard to call. Germline CDR1 is MNHEY and CDR2 is SMNVEV (reference sequence). Trimming took off 2 bases at V and 3 bases at J, with 10 bases between the two ends. The CDR3 is made up of 14 amino acids. The CDR3 DNA follows: TGTGCCAGCAGTTTACAGGAGCCCGACACTGAAGCTTTCTTT. Its translation is CASSLQEPDTEAFF.

The V call is TRBV19, the J call TRBJ1-3; unclear D gene. With 5 bases removed from V and 4 bases from J, the gap between germline ends came to 6 bases. CDR1 and CDR2 (germline): LNHDA, SQIVND (reference sequence). The CDR3 covers 12 residues. CDR3 nucleotide sequence: TGTGCCAGTAGTCCGCCGGGAAACACCATATATTTT. Translation gives CASSPPGNTIYF.

J is TRBJ2-4 and V is TRBV6-5; D gene uncertain. CDR1 and CDR2 (germline): MNHEY, SVGAGI. V lost 7 bases to trimming and J lost 0 bases, with 7 bases between them. The CDR3 is 13 amino acids. CDR3 nucleotide sequence: TGTGCCAGCACCTTCCCAGCCAAAAACATTCAGTACTTC. It yields the protein CASTFPAKNIQYF.

The V and J genes are TRBV6-1 and TRBJ1-1; D unclear. Trimming removed 1 base from V and 1 base from J, with 10 bases in between. CDR1 and CDR2 from the germline V gene are MNHNS and SASEGT. The CDR3 covers 15 residues. The CDR3 sequence is CASSEDRAPNTEAFF. DNA for the CDR3: TGTGCCAGCAGTGAAGACAGAGCCCCGAACACTGAAGCTTTCTTT.

The chain links TRBV5-1 to TRBJ1-2, with D possibly TRBD1 on 6 matching bases. The CDR3 sequence is 17 residues long. The V end was cut by 3 bases, the J end by 4 bases, with 22 bases between. Germline CDR1 is SGHRS and CDR2 is YFSETQ. CDR3 in amino acids: CASSSTSGTPNPYGYTF. The CDR3 DNA reads TGCGCCAGCAGCTCTACCTCCGGGACACCAAACCCCTATGGCTACACCTTC.

V is TRBV5-1 and J is TRBJ2-3; D might be TRBD1 or TRBD2, each matching 5 bases. Germline V CDR1 and CDR2: SGHRS, YFSETQ. This CDR3 is built from 15 residues. V lost 4 bases and J lost 0, with 12 bases in between. Here the CDR3 DNA reads TGCGCCAGCAGCGGCCGGGACGTAAGCACAGATACGCAGTATTTT. Its protein product is CASSGRDVSTDTQYF. Complete variable domain (other parts from reference TRBV5-1 and TRBJ2-3): KAGVTQTPRYLIKTRGQQVTLSCSPISGHRSVSWYQQTPGQGLQFLFEYFSETQRNKGNFPGRFSGRQFSNSRSEMNVSTLELGDSALYLCASSGRDVSTDTQYFGPGTRLTVL.

The table lists this clone with a count of one. CDR3 sequence: CASSSRDYPTRETQYF. The CDR3 coding sequence is TGTGCCAGCAGCTCACGAGACTACCCCACGAGAGAGACCCAGTACTTC. This chain joins TRBV11-1 and TRBJ2-5, with D perhaps matching TRBD2 (5 bases). The V gene lost 4 bases and the J gene lost 4 bases, with 19 bases spanning the gap. This CDR3 comprises 16 residues. In germline, CDR1 is SGHAT, CDR2 FQDESV (reference sequence).

DNA of the CDR3: TGTGCCAGCAGCTTCCCGAACACTGAAGCTTTCTTT. Its translation: CASSFPNTEAFF. V usage is TRBV5-6 and J usage is TRBJ1-1; D is uncertain. Per the germline V gene, CDR1 is SGHDT and CDR2 is YYEEEE. CDR3 length: 12 amino acids. V lost 2 bases and J 1 base, leaving 3 bases between the germline ends.